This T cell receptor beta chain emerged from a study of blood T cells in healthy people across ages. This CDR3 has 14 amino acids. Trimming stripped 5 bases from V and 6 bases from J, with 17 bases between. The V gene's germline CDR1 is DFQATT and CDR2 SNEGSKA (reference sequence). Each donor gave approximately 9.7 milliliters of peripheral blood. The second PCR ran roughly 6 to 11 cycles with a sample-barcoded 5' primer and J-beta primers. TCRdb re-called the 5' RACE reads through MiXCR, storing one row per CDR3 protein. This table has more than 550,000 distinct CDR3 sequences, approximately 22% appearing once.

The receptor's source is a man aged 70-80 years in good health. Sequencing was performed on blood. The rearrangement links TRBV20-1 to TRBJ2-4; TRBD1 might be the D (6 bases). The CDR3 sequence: CSALHRTEPNIQYF. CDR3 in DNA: TGCAGTGCTCTCCACCGGACAGAACCAAACATTCAGTACTTC.